This TCR beta chain was identified during a study of molecular identifiers for immune sequencing clone quantification. Study results and caveats: Clones above 20 RNA copies contained over 98% of effector molecules but under 1% of naive ones.

The V and J ends lost 1 base and 4 bases respectively, with 20 bases between them. This CDR3 has 17 amino acids. Germline CDR1 SGHVS, CDR2 FQNEAQ. Points on this clonotype: Its antigen is unknown.

MiXCR was run by TCRdb on the PCR reads, yielding one entry per CDR3 protein. The table shows around 100,000 distinct CDR3 sequences, with roughly a third occurring only once. What was sequenced was naive CD8+ T cells from blood, with Jurkat cell RNA spiked in. Subset meaning: FACS-sorted CD8+CD4-CCR7+CD45RA+ naive T cells. The genes are TRBV7-8 and TRBJ2-7, with D perhaps matching TRBD2 (6 bases). The receptor comes from a human donor in good health. Some libraries in this study had Jurkat cell RNA spiked in. CDR3 sequence reads: CASSLVYSGLHPYEQYF. DNA of the CDR3: TGTGCCAGCAGCTTAGTTTATTCGGGACTTCACCCGTACGAGCAGTACTTC.